The 2 T cell receptor beta chains listed next were all sequenced from one sample in a study of T cell changes during pregnancy in multiple sclerosis. Assay: immunoSEQ multiplex PCR; the TCRdb copy retains only in-frame clones and omits some. This sample has about 44,000 clones, with around 92% found just once. The sample consisted of CD4+ T cells from peripheral blood mononuclear cells, taken in the third trimester of pregnancy. These receptors all stem from a female donor with multiple sclerosis, enrolled in a pregnancy study.

The rearrangement uses TRBV5-6 and TRBJ1-5, with a weak D call TRBD1 (6 bases). The CDR3 covers 14 residues. Germline values: CDR1 SGHDT, CDR2 YYEEEE. V lost 3 bases, J lost 5 bases, and 12 bases lay in between. CDR3 nucleotide sequence: TGTGCCAGCAGCTCCAGGGGAGCGGATCAGCCCCAGCATTTT. It codes for CASSSRGADQPQHF.

This chain links TRBV9 with TRBJ1-4; D may be TRBD1 (5 bases). CDR1 SGDLS and CDR2 YYNGEE come from the germline V gene. The germline V and J ends were trimmed by 0 bases and 6 bases, with 9 bases remaining between them. CDR3 length: 14 residues. The CDR3 coding sequence is TGTGCCAGCAGCGTAGAAGCGACAGATGAAAAACTGTTTTTT. This translates into CASSVEATDEKLFF.